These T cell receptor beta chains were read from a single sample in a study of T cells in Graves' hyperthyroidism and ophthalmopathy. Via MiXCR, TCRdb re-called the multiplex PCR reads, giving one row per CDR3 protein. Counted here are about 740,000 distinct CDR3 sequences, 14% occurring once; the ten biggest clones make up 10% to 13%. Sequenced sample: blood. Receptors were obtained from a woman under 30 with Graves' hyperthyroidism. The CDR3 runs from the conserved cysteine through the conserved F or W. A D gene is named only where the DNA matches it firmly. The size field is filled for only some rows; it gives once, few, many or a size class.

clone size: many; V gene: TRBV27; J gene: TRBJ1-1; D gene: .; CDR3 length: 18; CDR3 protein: CASSLWGKWVNMNTEAFF; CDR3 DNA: TGTGCCAGCAGTTTATGGGGGAAGTGGGTAAACATGAACACTGAAGCTTTCTTT
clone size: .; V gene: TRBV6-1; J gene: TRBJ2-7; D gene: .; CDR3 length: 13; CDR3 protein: CASREGAAYEQYF; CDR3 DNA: TGTGCCAGCAGGGAGGGGGCAGCCTACGAGCAGTACTTC
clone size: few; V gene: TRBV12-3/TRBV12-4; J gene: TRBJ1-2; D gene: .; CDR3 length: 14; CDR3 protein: CASSFGTPGGGYTF; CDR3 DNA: TGTGCCAGCAGTTTCGGGACCCCGGGTGGTGGCTACACCTTC
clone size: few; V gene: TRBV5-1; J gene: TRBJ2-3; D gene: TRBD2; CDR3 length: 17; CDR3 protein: CASRSPGLAGLTDTQYF; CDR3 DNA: TGCGCCAGCAGATCCCCCGGACTAGCGGGACTCACAGATACGCAGTATTTT
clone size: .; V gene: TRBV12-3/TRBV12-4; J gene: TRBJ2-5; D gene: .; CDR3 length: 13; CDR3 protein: CASSRGHAETQYF; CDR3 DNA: TGTGCCAGCAGCCGAGGACACGCCGAGACCCAGTACTTC
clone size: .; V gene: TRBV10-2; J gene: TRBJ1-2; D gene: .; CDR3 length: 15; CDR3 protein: CASSEFQRANYGYTF; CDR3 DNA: TGCGCCAGCAGTGAATTTCAGAGAGCTAACTATGGCTACACCTTC
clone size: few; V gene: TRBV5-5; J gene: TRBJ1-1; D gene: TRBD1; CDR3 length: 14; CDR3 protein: CASSRKQGAPEAFF; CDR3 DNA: TGTGCCAGCAGCAGGAAACAGGGGGCACCTGAAGCTTTCTTT
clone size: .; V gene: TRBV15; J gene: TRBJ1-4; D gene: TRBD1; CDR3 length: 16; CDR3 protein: CATSGQDRGEDEKLFF; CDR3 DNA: TGTGCCACCAGCGGACAGGACAGGGGGGAGGATGAAAAACTGTTTTTT
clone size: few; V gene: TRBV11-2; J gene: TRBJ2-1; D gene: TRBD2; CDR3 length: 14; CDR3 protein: CATREGRAYNEQFF; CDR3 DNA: TGTGCCACACGGGAGGGCCGAGCCTACAATGAGCAGTTCTTC
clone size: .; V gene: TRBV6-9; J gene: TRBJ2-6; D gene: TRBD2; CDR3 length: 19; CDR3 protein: CASSYVGLAGGSGTNVLTF; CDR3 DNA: TGTGCCAGCAGTTACGTGGGGCTAGCGGGAGGCTCCGGGACCAACGTCCTGACTTTC
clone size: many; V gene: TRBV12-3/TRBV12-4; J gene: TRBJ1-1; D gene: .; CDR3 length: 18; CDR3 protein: CASSLGDTGPTPNTEAFF; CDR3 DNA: TGTGCCAGCAGTTTAGGGGACACCGGACCCACCCCAAACACTGAAGCTTTCTTT
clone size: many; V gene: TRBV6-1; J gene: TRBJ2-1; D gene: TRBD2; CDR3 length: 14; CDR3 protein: CASSLGLANNEQFF; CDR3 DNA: TGTGCCAGCAGTCTGGGACTAGCAAACAATGAGCAGTTCTTC
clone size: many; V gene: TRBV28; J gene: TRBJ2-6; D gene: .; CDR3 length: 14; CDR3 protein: CATQDTSGANVLTF; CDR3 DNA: TGTGCCACTCAAGACACCTCTGGGGCCAACGTCCTGACTTTC
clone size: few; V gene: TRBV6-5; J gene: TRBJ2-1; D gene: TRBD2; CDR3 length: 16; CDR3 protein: CASSYVSGSVYNEQFF; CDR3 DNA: TGTGCCAGCAGTTACGTCAGCGGGAGCGTCTACAATGAGCAGTTCTTC
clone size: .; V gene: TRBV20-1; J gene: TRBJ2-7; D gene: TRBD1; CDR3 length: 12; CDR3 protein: CSAGQGANEQYF; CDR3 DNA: TGCAGTGCTGGGCAGGGGGCGAACGAGCAGTACTTC
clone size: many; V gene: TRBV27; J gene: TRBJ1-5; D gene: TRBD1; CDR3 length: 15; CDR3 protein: CASSEDRAGNQPQHF; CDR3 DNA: TGTGCCAGCAGTGAGGACAGGGCTGGCAATCAGCCCCAGCATTTT
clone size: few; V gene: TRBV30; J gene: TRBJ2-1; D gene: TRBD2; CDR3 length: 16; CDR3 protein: CAGSTGRGLEGVEQFF; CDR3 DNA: TGTGCCGGGAGTACTGGCCGGGGACTAGAGGGGGTTGAGCAGTTCTTC
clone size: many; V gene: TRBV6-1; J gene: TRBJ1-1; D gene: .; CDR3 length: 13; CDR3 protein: CASSSDIYTEAFF; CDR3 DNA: TGTGCCAGCAGTTCGGACATCTACACTGAAGCTTTCTTT
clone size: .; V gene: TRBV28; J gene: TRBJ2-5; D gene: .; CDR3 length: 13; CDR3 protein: CASSFIGGETQYF; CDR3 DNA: TGTGCCAGCAGTTTTATTGGTGGGGAGACCCAGTACTTC
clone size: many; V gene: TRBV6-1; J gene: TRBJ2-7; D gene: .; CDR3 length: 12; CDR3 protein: CASSPGPYEQYF; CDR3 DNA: TGTGCCAGCAGCCCGGGCCCCTACGAGCAGTACTTC
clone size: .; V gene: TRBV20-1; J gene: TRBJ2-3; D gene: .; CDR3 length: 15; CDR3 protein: CSASVASSGEDTQYF; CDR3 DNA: TGCAGTGCTAGTGTGGCTAGCTCCGGGGAAGATACGCAGTATTTT
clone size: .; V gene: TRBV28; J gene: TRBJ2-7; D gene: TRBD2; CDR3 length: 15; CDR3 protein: CAGSIAGLGGNEQYF; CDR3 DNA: TGTGCCGGTTCGATAGCGGGATTGGGTGGGAATGAGCAGTACTTC
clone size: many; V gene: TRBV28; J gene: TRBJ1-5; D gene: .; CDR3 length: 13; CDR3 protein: CANRRGADQPQHF; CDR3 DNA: TGTGCCAACCGGAGGGGGGCCGATCAGCCCCAGCATTTT
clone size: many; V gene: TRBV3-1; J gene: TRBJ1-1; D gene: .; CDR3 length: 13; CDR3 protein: CASSQGTGAEAFF; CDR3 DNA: TGTGCCAGCAGCCAAGGGACGGGGGCTGAAGCTTTCTTT
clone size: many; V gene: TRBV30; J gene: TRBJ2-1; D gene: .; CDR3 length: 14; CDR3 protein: CAWTPGSSYNEQFF; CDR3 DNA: TGTGCCTGGACCCCCGGCAGCTCCTACAATGAGCAGTTCTTC
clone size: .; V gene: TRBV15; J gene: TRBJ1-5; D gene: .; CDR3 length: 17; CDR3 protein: CATSRDSQDGNNQPQHF; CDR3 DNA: TGTGCCACCAGCAGAGATTCACAGGACGGGAACAATCAGCCCCAGCATTTT
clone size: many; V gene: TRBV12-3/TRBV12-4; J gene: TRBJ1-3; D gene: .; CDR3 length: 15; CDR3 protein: CASSFLQISGNTIYF; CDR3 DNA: TGTGCCAGCAGTTTTCTCCAGATCTCTGGAAACACCATATATTTT
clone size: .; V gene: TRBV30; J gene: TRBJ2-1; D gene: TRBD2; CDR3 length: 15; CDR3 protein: CAWSGAGPSFNEQFF; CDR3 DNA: TGTGCCTGGAGTGGAGCGGGACCCTCCTTCAATGAGCAGTTCTTC
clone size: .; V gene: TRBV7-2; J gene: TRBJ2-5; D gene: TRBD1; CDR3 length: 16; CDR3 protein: CASRVGTERNQETQYF; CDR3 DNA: TGTGCCAGCCGTGTGGGGACAGAAAGGAACCAAGAGACCCAGTACTTC
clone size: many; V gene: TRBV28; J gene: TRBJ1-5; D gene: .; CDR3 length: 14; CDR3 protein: CASRKGQWNQPQHF; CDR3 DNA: TGTGCCAGCAGAAAGGGACAATGGAATCAGCCCCAGCATTTT
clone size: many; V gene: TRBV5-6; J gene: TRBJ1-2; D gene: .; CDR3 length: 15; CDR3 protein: CASSLPTAANYGYTF; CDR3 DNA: TGTGCCAGCAGCTTGCCTACAGCAGCTAACTATGGCTACACCTTC